The present TCR beta chain was sequenced within a study of OX40 agonist ivuxolimab in advanced cancers. Study background: The patients got ivuxolimab, which is an agonistic anti-OX40 (CD134) antibody. A male proportion of over 75% was recorded, with mean age approximately 64 years and range about 23 to 90.

Unmatched junction bases numbered 12, after V lost 4 bases and J lost 7 bases. The CDR3 has 15 amino acids. Germline loops: CDR1 SGDLS, CDR2 YYNGEE. Overall study results and limits: In general, CD8+ T cells held more expanded clones than CD4+ did, on average. Clonal expansion was seen in CD4+ and CD8+ blood T cells by week 6 at 0.1 to 3.0 mg/kg.

On this clone itself: Its antigen is unidentified.

Sequencing was performed with immunoSEQ multiplex PCR; in TCRdb, only in-frame clones are kept and a portion is missing. The sample holds about 32,000 clones, around nine tenths seen once. Sequenced material: CD4+ or CD8+ T cells sorted from blood, taken in a trial of the OX40 agonist ivuxolimab. The receptor comes from an adult with an advanced solid tumor such as melanoma, head and neck, liver or kidney cancer. The chain links TRBV9 to TRBJ2-7, with 9 bases fitting TRBD1. CDR3 residues: CASSPRGTGSKEQYF. Here the CDR3 DNA reads TGTGCCAGCAGCCCCCGAGGGACAGGGAGTAAGGAGCAGTACTTC.